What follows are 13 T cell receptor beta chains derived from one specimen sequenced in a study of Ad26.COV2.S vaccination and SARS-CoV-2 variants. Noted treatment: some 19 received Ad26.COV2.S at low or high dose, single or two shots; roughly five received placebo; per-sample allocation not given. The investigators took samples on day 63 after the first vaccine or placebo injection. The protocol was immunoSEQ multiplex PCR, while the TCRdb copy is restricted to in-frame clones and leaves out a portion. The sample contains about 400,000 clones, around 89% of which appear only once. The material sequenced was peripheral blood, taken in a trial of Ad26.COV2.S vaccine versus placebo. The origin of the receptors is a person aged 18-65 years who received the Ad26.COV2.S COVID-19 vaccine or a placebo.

The CDR3 DNA follows: TGTGCCAGTAGTAGCGGTAGGGAGGAAGGCTACACCTTC. Translated: CASSSGREEGYTF. This chain links TRBV19 with TRBJ1-2; D gene unclear. The V gene lost 4 bases and the J gene lost 8 bases, with 14 bases spanning the gap. The CDR3 runs 13 residues. Germline values: CDR1 LNHDA, CDR2 SQIVND (reference sequence).

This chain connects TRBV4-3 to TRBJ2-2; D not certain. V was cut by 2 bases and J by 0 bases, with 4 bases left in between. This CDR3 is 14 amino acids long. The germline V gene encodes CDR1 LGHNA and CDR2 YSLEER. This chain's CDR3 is CASSQLTNTGELFF. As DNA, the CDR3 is TGCGCCAGCAGCCAACTAACGAACACCGGGGAGCTGTTTTTT.

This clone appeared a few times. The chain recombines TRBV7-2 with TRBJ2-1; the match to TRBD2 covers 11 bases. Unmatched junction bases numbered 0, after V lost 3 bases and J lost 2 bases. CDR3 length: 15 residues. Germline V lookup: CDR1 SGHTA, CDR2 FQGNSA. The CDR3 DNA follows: TGTGCCAGCAGCTTTAGCGGGGGGGCCTACAATGAGCAGTTCTTC. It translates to CASSFSGGAYNEQFF.

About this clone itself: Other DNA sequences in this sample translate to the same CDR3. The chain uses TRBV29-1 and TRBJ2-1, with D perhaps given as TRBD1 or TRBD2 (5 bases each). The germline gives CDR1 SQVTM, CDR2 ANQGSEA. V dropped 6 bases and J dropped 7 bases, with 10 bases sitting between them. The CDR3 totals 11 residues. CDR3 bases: TGCAGCGTGGGGACGGGGAATGAGCAGTTCTTC. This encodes CSVGTGNEQFF.

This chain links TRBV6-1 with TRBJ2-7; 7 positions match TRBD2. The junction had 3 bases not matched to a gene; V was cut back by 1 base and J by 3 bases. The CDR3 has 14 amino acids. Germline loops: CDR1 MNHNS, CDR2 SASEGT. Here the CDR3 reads CASSEGGGYYEQYF. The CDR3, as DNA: TGTGCCAGCAGTGAAGGGGGGGGTTACTACGAGCAGTACTTC.

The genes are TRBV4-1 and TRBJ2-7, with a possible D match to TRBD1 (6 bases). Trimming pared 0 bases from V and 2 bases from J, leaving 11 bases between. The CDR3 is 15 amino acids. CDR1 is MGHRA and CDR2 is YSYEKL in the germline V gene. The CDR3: CASSQEHRETYEQYF. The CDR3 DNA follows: TGCGCCAGCAGCCAAGAGCACAGGGAGACCTACGAGCAGTACTTC.

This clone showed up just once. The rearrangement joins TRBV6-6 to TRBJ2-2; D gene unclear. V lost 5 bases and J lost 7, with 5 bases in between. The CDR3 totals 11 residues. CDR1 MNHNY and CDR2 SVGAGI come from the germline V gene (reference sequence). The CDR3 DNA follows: TGTGCCAGCAGTACGGGCGGGGAGCTGTTTTTT. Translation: CASSTGGELFF.

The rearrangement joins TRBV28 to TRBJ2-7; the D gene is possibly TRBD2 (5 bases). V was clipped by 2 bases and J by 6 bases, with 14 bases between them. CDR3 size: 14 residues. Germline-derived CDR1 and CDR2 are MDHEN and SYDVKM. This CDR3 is CASSLRGRRTEQYF. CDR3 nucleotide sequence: TGTGCCAGCAGTTTACGCGGGCGTCGAACCGAGCAGTACTTC.

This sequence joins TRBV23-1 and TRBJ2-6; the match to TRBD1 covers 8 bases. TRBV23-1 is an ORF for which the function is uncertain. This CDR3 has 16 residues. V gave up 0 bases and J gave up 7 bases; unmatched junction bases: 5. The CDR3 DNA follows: TGCGCCAGCAGTCAATCGGACAGGGCGTCTGCCAACGTCCTGACTTTC. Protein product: CASSQSDRASANVLTF.

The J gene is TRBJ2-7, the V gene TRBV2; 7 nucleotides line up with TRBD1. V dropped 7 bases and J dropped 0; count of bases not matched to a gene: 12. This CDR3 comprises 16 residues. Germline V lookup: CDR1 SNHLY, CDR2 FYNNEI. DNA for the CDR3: TGTGCCAGCACCGAAGATCCAGGGGACAGCTCCTACGAGCAGTACTTC. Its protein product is CASTEDPGDSSYEQYF.

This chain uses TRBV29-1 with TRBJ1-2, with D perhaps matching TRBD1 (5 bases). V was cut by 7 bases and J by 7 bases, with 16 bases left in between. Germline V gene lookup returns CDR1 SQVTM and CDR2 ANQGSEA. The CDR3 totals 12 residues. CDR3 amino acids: CSAPGGDGGYTF. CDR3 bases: TGCAGCGCCCCGGGGGGGGACGGTGGCTACACCTTC.

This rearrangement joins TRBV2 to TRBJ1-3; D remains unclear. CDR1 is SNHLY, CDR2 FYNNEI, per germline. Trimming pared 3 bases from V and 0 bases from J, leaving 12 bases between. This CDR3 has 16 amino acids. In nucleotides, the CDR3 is TGTGCCAGCAGTGATGTCCGGACCGTCTCTGGAAACACCATATATTTT. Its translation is CASSDVRTVSGNTIYF.

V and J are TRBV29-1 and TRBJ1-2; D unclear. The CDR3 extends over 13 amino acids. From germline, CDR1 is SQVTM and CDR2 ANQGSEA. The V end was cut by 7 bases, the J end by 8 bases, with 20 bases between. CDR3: CSALKSNEGGYTF. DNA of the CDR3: TGCAGCGCCCTAAAAAGTAATGAGGGAGGCTACACCTTC.